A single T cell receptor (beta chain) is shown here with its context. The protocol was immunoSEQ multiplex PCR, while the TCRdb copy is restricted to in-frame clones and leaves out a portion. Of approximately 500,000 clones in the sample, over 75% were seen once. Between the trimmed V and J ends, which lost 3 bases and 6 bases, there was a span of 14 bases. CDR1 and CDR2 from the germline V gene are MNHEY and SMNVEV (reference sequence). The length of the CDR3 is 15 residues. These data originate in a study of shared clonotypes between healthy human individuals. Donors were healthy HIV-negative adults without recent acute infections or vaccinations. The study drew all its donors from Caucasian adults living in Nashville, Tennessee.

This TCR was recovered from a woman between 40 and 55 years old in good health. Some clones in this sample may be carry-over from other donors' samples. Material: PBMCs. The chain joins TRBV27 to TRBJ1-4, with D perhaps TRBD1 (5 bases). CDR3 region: CASSFGAGGDEKLFF. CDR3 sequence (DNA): TGTGCCAGCAGTTTTGGGGCAGGTGGGGATGAAAAACTGTTTTTT.